The 5 T cell receptor delta chains presented below share a single source sample, sequenced in a study of gamma-delta chains in newborns, infants, children. TCRdb re-called the reads through CATT. The sample contains about 2,500 delta-chain clones, 8.5% to 10% of which appear only once. The sequenced material came from blood. The receptor set was obtained from a child who was a newborn, infant or young child, either healthy, febrile or measles-vaccinated (not recorded which).

This clone was seen a handful of times. The protein that TCRdb holds for this DNA derives from a much larger clone and differs from the translated DNA at residue 4, which likely indicates a read error; the protein shown here is translated from the DNA. This specimen includes other DNA sequences encoding the same CDR3. The CDR3 reads CACATVGSSSWDTRQMFF. The CDR3 region has the DNA TGTGCCTGTGCCACCGTCGGATCAAGCTCCTGGGACACCCGACAGATGTTTTTC. The rearrangement links TRDV2 to TRDJ3; D gene ambiguous. The CDR3 is 18 residues long. CDR1 and CDR2 from the germline V gene are GEAIGNYY and EKD.

A note on this clone: This DNA's translation differs at residue 4 from TCRdb's protein, which comes from a much larger clone; a read error is likely, and the protein shown is translated from the DNA. V usage is TRDV2 and J usage is TRDJ1, with 8 bases that match TRDD3. The V gene end was trimmed by 4 bases and the J gene end by 2 bases; junction bases not matched to a gene: 2. CDR1 and CDR2 from the germline V gene are GEAIGNYY and EKD. The CDR3 totals 13 residues. The CDR3 DNA is TGTGCCTGTGATTACTGGGGGACCGATAAACTCATCTTT. Protein product: CACDYWGTDKLIF.

This clone is labeled medium-sized. Being one base from a much bigger clone, this may be a read error. This same CDR3 is encoded by further DNA sequences in the sample. The rearrangement uses TRDV2 and TRDJ3, with TRDD3 matching over 8 bases. The CDR3 runs 17 residues. J was trimmed by 0 bases and V by 1 base; bases with no gene match: 1. CDR1 is GEAIGNYY and CDR2 is EKD in the germline V gene. This chain's CDR3 is CACDTLGGSWDTRQMFF. The CDR3 region has the DNA TGTGCCTGTGACACACTGGGGGGCTCCTGGGACACCCGACAGATGTTTTTC.

By share, this clone ranks as medium-sized. The gene calls are TRDV2 and TRDJ3, with 11 positions matching TRDD3. This CDR3 is 20 amino acids long. With V trimmed by 0 bases and J by 0 bases, 6 bases remained unmatched. Germline CDR1 and CDR2: GEAIGNYY and EKD. The CDR3 nucleotides are TGTGCCTGTGACACCGTGCTACTGGGGGATAGCTCCTGGGACACCCGACAGATGTTTTTC. The encoded protein is CACDTVLLGDSSWDTRQMFF.

There are a few counts of this clone. The chain couples TRDV3 to TRDJ1, with TRDD3 matching over 9 bases. After removal of 0 bases from V and 0 bases from J, the junction contained 17 bases not matched to a gene. Germline lookup yields CDR1 TVYSNPD and CDR2 GDNSRS (reference sequence). The length of the CDR3 is 19 residues. CDR3 amino acids: CAFRPLGSWGMGYTDKLIF. The DNA of the CDR3 is TGTGCCTTTAGGCCCTTGGGCTCCTGGGGGATGGGCTACACCGATAAACTCATCTTT.